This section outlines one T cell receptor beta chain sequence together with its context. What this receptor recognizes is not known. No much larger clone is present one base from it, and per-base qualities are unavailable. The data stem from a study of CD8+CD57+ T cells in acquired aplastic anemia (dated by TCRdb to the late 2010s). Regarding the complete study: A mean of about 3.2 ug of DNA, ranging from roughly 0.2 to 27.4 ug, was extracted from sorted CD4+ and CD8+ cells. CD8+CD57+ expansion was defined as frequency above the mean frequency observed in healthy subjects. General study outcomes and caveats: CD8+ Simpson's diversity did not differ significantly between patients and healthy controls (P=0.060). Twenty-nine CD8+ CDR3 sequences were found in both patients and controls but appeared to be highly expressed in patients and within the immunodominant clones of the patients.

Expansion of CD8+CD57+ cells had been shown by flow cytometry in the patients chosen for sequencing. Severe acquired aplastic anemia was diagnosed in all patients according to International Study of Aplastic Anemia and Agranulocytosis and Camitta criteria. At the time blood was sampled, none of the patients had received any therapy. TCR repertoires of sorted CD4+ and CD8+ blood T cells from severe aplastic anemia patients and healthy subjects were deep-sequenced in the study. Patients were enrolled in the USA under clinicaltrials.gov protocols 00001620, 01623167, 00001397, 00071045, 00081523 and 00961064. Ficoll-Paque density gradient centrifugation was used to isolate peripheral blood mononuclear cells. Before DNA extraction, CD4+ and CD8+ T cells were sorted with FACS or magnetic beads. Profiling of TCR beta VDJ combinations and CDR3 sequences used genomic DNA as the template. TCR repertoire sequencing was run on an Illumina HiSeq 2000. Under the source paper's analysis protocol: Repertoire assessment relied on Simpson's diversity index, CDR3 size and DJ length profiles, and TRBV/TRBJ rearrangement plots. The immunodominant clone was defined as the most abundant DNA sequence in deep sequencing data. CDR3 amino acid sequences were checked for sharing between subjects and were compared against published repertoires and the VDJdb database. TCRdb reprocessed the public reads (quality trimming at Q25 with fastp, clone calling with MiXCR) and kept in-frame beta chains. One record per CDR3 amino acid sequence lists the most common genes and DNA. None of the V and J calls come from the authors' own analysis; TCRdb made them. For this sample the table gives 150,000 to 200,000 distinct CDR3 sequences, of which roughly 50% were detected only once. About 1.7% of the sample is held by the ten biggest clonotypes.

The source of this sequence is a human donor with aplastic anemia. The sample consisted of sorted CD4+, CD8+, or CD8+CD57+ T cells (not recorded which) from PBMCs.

The CDR3 loop reads CASSQGATREQYF. The sequenced DNA is TGTGCCAGTAGTCAGGGGGCGACGCGCGAGCAGTACTTC. The chain is encoded by TRBV19 joined to TRBJ2-7, with 8 bases matching TRBD1. Inclusive of the bounding cysteine and phenylalanine, the CDR3 is 13 residues long. This entry keeps only the CDR3 DNA: 39 bases, framed from base 1. CDR1 LNHDA and CDR2 SQIVND were looked up in the germline V gene (reference sequence). Unmatched junction bases come to 6, with V trimmed by 5 bases and J by 6 bases.